Below, 21 T cell receptor beta chains from the same sample are listed, as sequenced in a study of blood T cell repertoires in COVID-19. Sequencing used immunoSEQ multiplex PCR; TCRdb keeps in-frame clones, though not all of them. Altogether about 150,000 clones are present, roughly 81% being singletons, with the ten largest covering under 3.5%. The sample taken for sequencing was peripheral blood. These TCRs come from a woman of 80 years or more with COVID-19, enrolled during active disease.

The chain uses TRBV28 and TRBJ1-3; 7 positions match TRBD1. The CDR3 extends over 14 amino acids. V was clipped by 7 bases and J by 2 bases; unmatched bases: 5. Germline loops: CDR1 MDHEN, CDR2 SYDVKM. The CDR3 DNA follows: TGTGCCAGCAACAACCAGGGGGCTGGAAACACCATATATTTT. Protein sequence: CASNNQGAGNTIYF. The full variable domain, completed using reference TRBV28 and TRBJ1-3, is DVKVTQSSRYLVKRTGEKVFLECVQDMDHENMFWYRQDPGLGLRLIYFSYDVKMKEKGDIPEGYSVSREKKERFSLILESASTNQTSMYLCASNNQGAGNTIYFGEGSWLTVV.

This chain uses TRBV7-3 with TRBJ2-5; TRBD2 agrees at 10 bases. Trimming cost V 4 bases and J 5 bases; bases outside gene matches: 4. The CDR3 extends over 14 amino acids. CDR1 and CDR2 (germline): SGHTA, FQGTGA. The CDR3 DNA follows: TGTGCCAGCAGCTCCGGGACTAGCGCGGAGACCCAGTACTTC. Amino acid sequence: CASSSGTSAETQYF.

This clone is a singleton in its sample. The V call is TRBV24-1, the J call TRBJ2-1, with no clear D. Trimming removed 4 bases from V and 9 bases from J, with 6 bases in between. CDR3 length: 11 residues. Per the germline V gene, CDR1 is KGHDR and CDR2 is SFDVKD. The CDR3 DNA is TGTGCCACCAGTGACCCCCGTGAGCAGTTCTTC. It specifies CATSDPREQFF.

The V and J genes are TRBV10-3 and TRBJ2-3; 9 nucleotides agree with TRBD2. Trimming cost V 6 bases and J 0 bases; bases outside gene matches: 4. The CDR3 consists of 15 residues. CDR1 ENHRY and CDR2 SYGVKD come from the germline V gene. Written as DNA, the CDR3 is TGTGCCATCAGAATTAGCGGGGGAAGCACAGATACGCAGTATTTT. Translating it yields CAIRISGGSTDTQYF.

The rearrangement links TRBV5-6 to TRBJ2-5; D might be TRBD1 (6 bases). Deletions cut 4 bases from V and 2 bases from J, with 12 bases between. This CDR3 has 14 residues. Germline loops: CDR1 SGHDT, CDR2 YYEEEE. In DNA, the CDR3 is TGTGCCAGCAGCCGAGACAGGAGACAAGAGACCCAGTACTTC. It specifies CASSRDRRQETQYF.

The chain carries TRBV12-3 or TRBV12-4 and TRBJ1-2; 7 bases align to TRBD1. V dropped 7 bases and J dropped 8; count of bases not matched to a gene: 7. This CDR3 is built from 12 residues. CDR3 loop: CASTGTARGYTF. As DNA, the CDR3 is TGTGCCAGCACCGGGACAGCGCGCGGCTACACCTTC.

This chain uses TRBV28 with TRBJ2-7; 11 bases match TRBD2. The length of the CDR3 is 16 residues. Germline V gene sequence: CDR1 MDHEN, CDR2 SYDVKM. The junction had 8 bases not matched to a gene; V was cut back by 1 base and J by 6 bases. The CDR3 DNA reads TGTGCCAGCAGTTTATCCACTAGCGGGAGTACGGGCGAGCAGTACTTC. Translation: CASSLSTSGSTGEQYF.

This clone has just one count. The chain links TRBV2 to TRBJ1-2; maybe TRBD1 (6 bases). V gave up 8 bases and J gave up 3 bases, with 13 bases separating them. CDR1 SNHLY and CDR2 FYNNEI come from the germline V gene. The CDR3 has 13 residues. The CDR3 nucleotides are TGTGCCAGCCACCTTTACAGGGACTATGGCTACACCTTC. Translation gives CASHLYRDYGYTF.

The CDR3 nucleotides read TGTGCCAGCATCGCTACAGGGGAGAGTTCACCCCTCCACTTT. The encoded protein is CASIATGESSPLHF. The chain couples TRBV6-5 to TRBJ1-6, with TRBD1 matching 7 bases. The germline V gene encodes CDR1 MNHEY and CDR2 SVGAGI. The CDR3 contains 14 residues. Unmatched junction bases numbered 9, after V lost 7 bases and J lost 9 bases.

V usage is TRBV6-5 and J usage is TRBJ1-1; D might be TRBD1 (5 bases). Germline V gene sequence: CDR1 MNHEY, CDR2 SVGAGI. The V end was cut by 4 bases, the J end by 1 base, with 10 bases between. This CDR3 has 14 residues. CDR3 DNA: TGTGCCAGCAGTTCCCTGGGGGGGAACACTGAAGCTTTCTTT. Translation: CASSSLGGNTEAFF.

The chain combines TRBV12-5 with TRBJ2-1, with 10 positions matching TRBD1. The CDR3 is 17 residues long. Germline CDR1 reads LGHNT; CDR2 reads FRNRAP. V gave up 2 bases and J gave up 8 bases; unmatched junction bases: 12. The CDR3 sequence is CASGLFPGTGAADEQFF. The CDR3 DNA is TGTGCTAGTGGTTTGTTTCCGGGGACAGGGGCGGCGGATGAGCAGTTCTTC.

This chain connects TRBV10-2 to TRBJ1-5; TRBD1 matches 7 bases. The CDR3 loop spans 15 amino acids. V was clipped by 4 bases and J by 7 bases; unmatched bases: 10. In germline, CDR1 is WSHSY, CDR2 SAAADI. The chain's CDR3 is CASSAVGGAEQPQHF. CDR3 coding DNA: TGCGCCAGCAGTGCGGTAGGGGGCGCAGAACAGCCCCAGCATTTT.

J is TRBJ2-5 and V is TRBV18; 8 bases agree with TRBD2. The CDR3 totals 15 residues. Trimming took 3 bases from V and 4 from J; bases not matched to a gene: 7. Germline-derived CDR1 and CDR2 are KGHSH and LQKENI. The CDR3 protein is CASSPPSGWGETQYF. CDR3 DNA: TGTGCCAGCTCACCCCCTAGCGGGTGGGGAGAGACCCAGTACTTC.

CDR3 in DNA: TGTGCCAGCAGCTTAGCGGGAGGGGGATACTACGAGCAGTACTTC. It encodes CASSLAGGGYYEQYF. The V call is TRBV7-2, the J call TRBJ2-7, with a possible D match to TRBD2 (7 bases). Germline CDR1 reads SGHTA; CDR2 reads FQGNSA. CDR3 size: 15 residues. V lost 0 bases and J 3 bases, leaving 12 bases between the germline ends.

The chain combines TRBV25-1 with TRBJ2-4, with 10 bases that match TRBD2. Trimming at V came to 5 bases and at J to 7 bases, leaving 11 bases not matched to a gene. The CDR3 covers 16 residues. CDR1 is MGHDK and CDR2 is SYGVNS in the germline V gene. The CDR3, as DNA: TGTGCCAGCAGTCTGGGGCTAGCGGGAGTCCGTAACATTCAGTACTTC. Translated: CASSLGLAGVRNIQYF.

The genes are TRBV20-1 and TRBJ1-2; the match to TRBD1 covers 9 bases. Trimming at V came to 5 bases and at J to 7 bases, leaving 20 bases not matched to a gene. The germline V gene has CDR1 DFQATT and CDR2 SNEGSKA (reference sequence). The length of the CDR3 is 17 residues. The CDR3 DNA sequence: TGCAGTGCTCGTGATTATACCGGGACAGGGAACTATGGTGGCTACACCTTC. Translating gives CSARDYTGTGNYGGYTF.

This clone was observed a handful of times. The rearrangement links TRBV5-1 to TRBJ1-5; 9 bases agree with TRBD1. CDR1 is SGHRS and CDR2 is YFSETQ in the germline V gene. The CDR3 extends over 15 amino acids. V lost 4 bases to trimming and J lost 0 bases; unmatched junction nucleotides: 2. CDR3 sequence: CASSRTGDSNQPQHF. The CDR3, as DNA: TGCGCCAGCAGCCGGACAGGGGATAGCAATCAGCCCCAGCATTTT.

This clone was counted once. This chain joins TRBV9 and TRBJ1-2, with D possibly TRBD1 on 5 matching bases. V was shortened by 4 bases and J by 8 bases, with 15 bases between the two germline ends. Looked up from germline, CDR1 is SGDLS and CDR2 is YYNGEE. The CDR3 contains 13 residues. In nucleotides, the CDR3 is TGTGCCAGCAGCTACCAGGGCGGAAGCGGCTACACCTTC. Amino acid sequence: CASSYQGGSGYTF.

The chain carries TRBV5-1 and TRBJ2-3; 10 nucleotides match TRBD1. V shed 1 base and J 4 bases; nucleotides not matched to a gene: 12. CDR1 and CDR2 from the germline V gene are SGHRS and YFSETQ. The CDR3 runs 18 residues. CDR3: CASSLRSGTGVTPDTQYF. CDR3 coding DNA: TGCGCCAGCAGCTTGAGGTCTGGGACAGGGGTTACCCCAGATACGCAGTATTTT.

This clone was counted a single time. The CDR3, as DNA: TGTGCCAGCAGTTATATACAGGGAAGTGCTTTCTTT. This translates into CASSYIQGSAFF. The chain couples TRBV6-6 to TRBJ1-1; D possibly corresponds to TRBD1 (6 bases). Germline V gene lookup returns CDR1 MNHNY and CDR2 SVGAGI (reference sequence). Trimming took 3 bases from V and 11 from J, leaving 13 bases between them. This CDR3 comprises 12 residues.

CDR3: CASSPVRGPGGDTDTQYF. DNA for the CDR3: TGCGCCAGCAGCCCGGTCCGCGGTCCGGGAGGGGACACAGATACGCAGTATTTT. This chain links TRBV5-1 with TRBJ2-3, with 8 bases matching TRBD2. CDR1 and CDR2 (germline): SGHRS, YFSETQ. After removal of 4 bases from V and 2 bases from J, the junction contained 15 bases not matched to a gene. The CDR3 totals 18 residues.